This TCR beta chain was documented in a study of cytomegalovirus exposure and HLA in healthy donors (dated by TCRdb to the late 2010s). About the investigation overall: According to a later analysis, the 100 to 150 validation repertoires were produced on the same platform as the approximately 620 repertoires of the first cohort. In addition to the first cohort of about 650 subjects, a separate validation cohort of 130 or so different subjects was used. To predict cytomegalovirus infection status, the study brought together high-throughput TCR immunosequencing, statistical association of individual TCRs with disease status, and machine learning. The aim of the study was to test whether cataloging public T cell receptors could identify signatures of past pathogen exposure.

Including cysteine and phenylalanine, the CDR3 has 15 amino acids. The entry retains the CDR3 DNA only, 45 bases that are in frame from base 1. A distance of 14 bases separates the germline ends of V and J, which lose 0 bases and 8 bases respectively. CDR1 and CDR2, per the germline V gene (reference sequence), are LNHNV and YYDKDF. Separate from the approximately 700-subject first cohort, the validation cohort of 95 to 150 subjects was the group to which the donors belonged. The paper's findings and limits, for the study overall: While some public TCRs were present in many individuals, most TCR sequences turned up only very rarely across donors. A total of some 180 TCR beta chains were listed by the study as associated with cytomegalovirus. In both the original and validation cohorts, the classifier was reported to diagnose cytomegalovirus status with high specificity and sensitivity. A few of the identified cytomegalovirus-associated TCR beta chains were confirmed in vitro to be specific for cytomegalovirus antigens. All 120 or so repertoires were used to score co-occurrence in the validation cohort in a later analysis, because that analysis had no HLA typing for the cohort. In a later analysis, TCRs clustered in the first cohort were found to also tend to co-occur in the approximately 120 validation repertoires, with 94% of cluster scores above 0. The authors suggested that the approach could potentially be extended to other disease states and immunological phenotypes.

The protocol used for the library was the immunoSEQ multiplex PCR assay. On the study's bioinformatics: A statistical classification framework was developed to diagnose cytomegalovirus status using the catalog of TCR beta chain sequences. TCRdb retrieved this table from immuneACCESS and kept in-frame rearrangements only. Not all clones are present; in checked studies, unresolved V genes account for under half, and no reason is known for the remainder. That table furnishes V, J and clone size, whereas the DNA furnished D and trimming. The sample yields about 130,000 clones; 75% to 90% were counted once. Over 5% of the sample comes from the top ten. Remarks on this clone: Its cognate antigen has yet to be identified. Qualities for individual bases were not recorded, and no much larger clone is one base off.

Rearrangement joined TRBV15 to TRBJ2-1; TRBD2 is a possible D gene, resting on 6 matching bases. Sequenced input: PBMCs. The clonotype was recovered from a young woman in good health and CMV-seropositive. The DNA is TGTGCCACCAGCAGAGAGAAACTAGCAGGCGATGAGCAGTTCTTC. Translated, it gives CATSREKLAGDEQFF.